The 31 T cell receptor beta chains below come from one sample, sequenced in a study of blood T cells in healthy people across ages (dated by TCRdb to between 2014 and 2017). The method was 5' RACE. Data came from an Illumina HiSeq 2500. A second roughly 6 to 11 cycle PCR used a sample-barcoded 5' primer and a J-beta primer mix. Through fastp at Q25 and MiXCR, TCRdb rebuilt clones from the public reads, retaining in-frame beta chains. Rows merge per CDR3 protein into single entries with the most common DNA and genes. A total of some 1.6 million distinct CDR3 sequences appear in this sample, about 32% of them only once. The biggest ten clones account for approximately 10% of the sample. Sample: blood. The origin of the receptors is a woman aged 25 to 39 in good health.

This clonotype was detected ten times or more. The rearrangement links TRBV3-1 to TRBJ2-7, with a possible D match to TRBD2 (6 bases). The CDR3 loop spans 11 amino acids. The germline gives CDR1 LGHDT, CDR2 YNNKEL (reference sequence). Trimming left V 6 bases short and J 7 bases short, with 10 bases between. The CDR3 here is CASSRAGEQYF. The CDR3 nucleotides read TGTGCCAGCAGTCGTGCGGGAGAGCAGTACTTC.

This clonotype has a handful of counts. CDR3 in amino acids: CASSLAPPTSLIPYEQYF. The DNA of the CDR3 is TGTGCCAGCAGTTTAGCACCCCCGACTTCCCTTATTCCCTACGAGCAGTACTTC. This sequence joins TRBV12-3 or TRBV12-4 and TRBJ2-7; D gene uncertain. Between the trimmed V and J ends, which lost 0 bases and 2 bases, there was a span of 20 bases. This CDR3 is 18 amino acids long.

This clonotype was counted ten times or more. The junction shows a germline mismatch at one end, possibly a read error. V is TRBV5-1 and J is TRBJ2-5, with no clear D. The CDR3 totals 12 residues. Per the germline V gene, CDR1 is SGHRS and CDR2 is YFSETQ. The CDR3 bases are TGTGCCAGCAGCCGGTACCAAGAGACCCAGTACTTC. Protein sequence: CASSRYQETQYF.

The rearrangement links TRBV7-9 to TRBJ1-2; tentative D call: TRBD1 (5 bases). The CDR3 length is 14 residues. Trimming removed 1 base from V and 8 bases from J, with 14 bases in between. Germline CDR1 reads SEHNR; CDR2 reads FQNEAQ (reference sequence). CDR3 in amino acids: CASSLVGSQGGYTF. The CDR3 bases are TGTGCCAGCAGCTTAGTTGGCAGCCAGGGAGGCTACACCTTC.

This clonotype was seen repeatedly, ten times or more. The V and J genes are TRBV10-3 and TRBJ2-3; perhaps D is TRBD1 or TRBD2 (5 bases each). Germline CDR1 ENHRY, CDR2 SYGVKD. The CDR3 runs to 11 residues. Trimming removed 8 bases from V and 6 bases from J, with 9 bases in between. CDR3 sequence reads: CAIGTPDTQYF. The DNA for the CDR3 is TGTGCCATCGGGACGCCCGATACGCAGTATTTT.

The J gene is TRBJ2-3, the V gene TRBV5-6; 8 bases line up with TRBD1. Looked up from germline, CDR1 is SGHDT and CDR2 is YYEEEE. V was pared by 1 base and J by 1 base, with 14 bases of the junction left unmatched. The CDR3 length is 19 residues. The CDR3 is CASSLFGQGALSRTDTQYF. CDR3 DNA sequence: TGTGCCAGCAGCTTGTTTGGTCAGGGGGCCCTTTCCCGCACAGATACGCAGTATTTT. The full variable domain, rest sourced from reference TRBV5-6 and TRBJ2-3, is DAGVTQSPTHLIKTRGQQVTLRCSPKSGHDTVSWYQQALGQGPQFIFQYYEEEERQRGNFPDRFSGHQFPNYSSELNVNALLLGDSALYLCASSLFGQGALSRTDTQYFGPGTRLTVL.

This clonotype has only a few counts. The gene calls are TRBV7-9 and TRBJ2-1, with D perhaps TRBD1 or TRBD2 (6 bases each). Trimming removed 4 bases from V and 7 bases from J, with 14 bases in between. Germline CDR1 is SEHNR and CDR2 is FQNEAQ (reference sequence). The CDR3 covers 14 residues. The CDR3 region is CASSSFGGRNEQFF. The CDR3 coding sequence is TGTGCCAGCAGCTCCTTTGGGGGGCGTAATGAGCAGTTCTTC.

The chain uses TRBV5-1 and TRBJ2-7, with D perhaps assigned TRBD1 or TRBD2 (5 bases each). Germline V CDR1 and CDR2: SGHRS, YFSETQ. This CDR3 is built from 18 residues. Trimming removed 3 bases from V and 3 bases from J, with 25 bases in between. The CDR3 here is CASSSWTPRGSAVYEQYF. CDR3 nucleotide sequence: TGCGCCAGCAGCTCCTGGACTCCTCGGGGCTCGGCCGTCTACGAGCAGTACTTC.

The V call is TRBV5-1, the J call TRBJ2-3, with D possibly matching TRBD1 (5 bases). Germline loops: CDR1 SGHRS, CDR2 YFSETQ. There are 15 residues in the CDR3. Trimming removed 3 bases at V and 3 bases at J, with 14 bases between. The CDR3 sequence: CASSSLGRVTDTQYF. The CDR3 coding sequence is TGCGCCAGCAGCTCTTTGGGCAGGGTAACAGATACGCAGTATTTT.

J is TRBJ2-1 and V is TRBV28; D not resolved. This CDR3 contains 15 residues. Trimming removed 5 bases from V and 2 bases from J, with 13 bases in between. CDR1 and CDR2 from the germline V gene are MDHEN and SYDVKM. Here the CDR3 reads CASSPRAYPYNEQFF. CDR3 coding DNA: TGTGCCAGCAGTCCACGAGCATACCCCTACAATGAGCAGTTCTTC. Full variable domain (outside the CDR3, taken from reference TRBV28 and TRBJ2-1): DVKVTQSSRYLVKRTGEKVFLECVQDMDHENMFWYRQDPGLGLRLIYFSYDVKMKEKGDIPEGYSVSREKKERFSLILESASTNQTSMYLCASSPRAYPYNEQFFGPGTRLTVL.

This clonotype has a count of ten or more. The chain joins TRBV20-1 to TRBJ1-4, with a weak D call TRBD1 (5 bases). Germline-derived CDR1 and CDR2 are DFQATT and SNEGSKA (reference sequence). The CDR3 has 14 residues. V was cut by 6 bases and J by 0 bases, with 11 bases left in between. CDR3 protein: CSAPRGATNEKLFF. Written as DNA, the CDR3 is TGCAGTGCCCCCCGGGGGGCAACTAATGAAAAACTGTTTTTT.

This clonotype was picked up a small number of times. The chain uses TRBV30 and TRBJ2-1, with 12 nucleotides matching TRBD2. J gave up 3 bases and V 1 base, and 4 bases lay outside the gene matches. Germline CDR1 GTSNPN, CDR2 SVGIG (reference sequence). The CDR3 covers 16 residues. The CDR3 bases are TGTGCCTGGAGTGCCGGGACTAGCGGGTACTACAATGAGCAGTTCTTC. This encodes CAWSAGTSGYYNEQFF.

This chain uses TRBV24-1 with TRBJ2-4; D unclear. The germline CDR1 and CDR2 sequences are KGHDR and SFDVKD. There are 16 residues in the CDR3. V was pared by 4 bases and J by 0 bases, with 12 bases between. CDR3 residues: CATSDRTEIAKNIQYF. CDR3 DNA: TGTGCCACCAGTGACAGGACGGAGATAGCCAAAAACATTCAGTACTTC.

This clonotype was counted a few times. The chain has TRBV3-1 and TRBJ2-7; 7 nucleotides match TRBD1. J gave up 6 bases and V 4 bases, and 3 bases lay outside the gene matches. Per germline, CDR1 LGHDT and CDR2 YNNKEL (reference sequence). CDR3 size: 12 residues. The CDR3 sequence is CASSPDRVEQYF. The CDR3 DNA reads TGTGCCAGCAGCCCCGACAGGGTCGAGCAGTACTTC.

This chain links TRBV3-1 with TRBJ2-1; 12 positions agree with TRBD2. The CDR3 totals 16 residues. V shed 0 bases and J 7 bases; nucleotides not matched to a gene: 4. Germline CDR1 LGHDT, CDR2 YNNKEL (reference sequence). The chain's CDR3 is CASSQDRTSGENEQFF. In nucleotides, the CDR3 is TGTGCCAGCAGCCAAGACCGGACTAGCGGGGAGAATGAGCAGTTCTTC.

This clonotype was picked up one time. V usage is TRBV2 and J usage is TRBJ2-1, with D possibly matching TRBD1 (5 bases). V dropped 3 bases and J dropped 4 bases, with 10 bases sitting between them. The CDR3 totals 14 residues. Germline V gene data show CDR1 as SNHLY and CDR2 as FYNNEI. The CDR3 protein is CASSEWTSYNEQFF. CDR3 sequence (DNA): TGTGCCAGCAGTGAGTGGACAAGTTACAATGAGCAGTTCTTC.

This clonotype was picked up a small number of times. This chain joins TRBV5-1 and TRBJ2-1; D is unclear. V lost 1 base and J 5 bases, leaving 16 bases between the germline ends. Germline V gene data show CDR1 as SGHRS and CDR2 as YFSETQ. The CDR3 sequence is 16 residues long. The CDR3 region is CASSLSMVAGDNEQFF. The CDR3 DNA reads TGCGCCAGCAGCTTGTCCATGGTGGCAGGCGACAATGAGCAGTTCTTC.

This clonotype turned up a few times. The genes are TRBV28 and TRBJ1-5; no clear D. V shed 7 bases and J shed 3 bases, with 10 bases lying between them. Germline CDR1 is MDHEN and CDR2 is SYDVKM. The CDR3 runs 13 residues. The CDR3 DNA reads TGTGCCAGCAATTGGGGATACAATCAGCCCCAGCATTTT. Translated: CASNWGYNQPQHF.

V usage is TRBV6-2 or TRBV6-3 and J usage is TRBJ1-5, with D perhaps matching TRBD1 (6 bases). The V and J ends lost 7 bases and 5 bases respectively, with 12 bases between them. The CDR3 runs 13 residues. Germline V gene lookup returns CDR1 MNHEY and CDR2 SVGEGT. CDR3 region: CASKRGFYQPQHF. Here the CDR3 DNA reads TGTGCCAGCAAGAGGGGGTTTTATCAGCCCCAGCATTTT.

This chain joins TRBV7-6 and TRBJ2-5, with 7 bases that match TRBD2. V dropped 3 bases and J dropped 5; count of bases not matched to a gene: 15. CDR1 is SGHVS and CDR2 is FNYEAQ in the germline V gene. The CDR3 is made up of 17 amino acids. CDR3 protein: CASSFPDQREGGETQYF. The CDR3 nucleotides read TGTGCCAGCAGCTTCCCCGATCAGCGGGAAGGCGGCGAGACCCAGTACTTC.

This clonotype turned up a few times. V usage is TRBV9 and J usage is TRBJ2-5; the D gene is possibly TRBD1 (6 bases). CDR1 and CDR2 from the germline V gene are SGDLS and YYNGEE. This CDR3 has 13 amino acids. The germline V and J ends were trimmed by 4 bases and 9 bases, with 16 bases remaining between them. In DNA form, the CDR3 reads TGTGCCAGCAGCACCGAGCTGAAGGGGGCCCAGTACTTC. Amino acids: CASSTELKGAQYF.

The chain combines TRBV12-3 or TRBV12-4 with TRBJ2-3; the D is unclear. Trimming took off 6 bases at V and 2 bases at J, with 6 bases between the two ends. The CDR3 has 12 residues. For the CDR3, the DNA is TGTGCCAGCAGGGTCACCACAGATACGCAGTATTTT. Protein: CASRVTTDTQYF.

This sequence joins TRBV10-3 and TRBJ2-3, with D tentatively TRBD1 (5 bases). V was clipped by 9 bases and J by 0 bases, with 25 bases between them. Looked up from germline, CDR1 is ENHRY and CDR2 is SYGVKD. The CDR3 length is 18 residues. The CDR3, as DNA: TGTGCCATTAGACAGACTTACCAGAATACAACTAGCACAGATACGCAGTATTTT. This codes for CAIRQTYQNTTSTDTQYF.

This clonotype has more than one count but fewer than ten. The CDR3 DNA sequence: TGCGCCAGCAGCTTGGGCGCCGGGGCGAGCACTGAAGCTTTCTTT. Translating it yields CASSLGAGASTEAFF. The chain joins TRBV5-1 to TRBJ1-1; TRBD1 might be the D (5 bases). CDR3 length equals 15 residues. Germline lookup yields CDR1 SGHRS and CDR2 YFSETQ. V lost 0 bases and J 4 bases, leaving 13 bases between the germline ends.

CDR3: CASRPDSTNEKLFF. CDR3 sequence (DNA): TGCGCCAGCAGACCCGATTCAACTAATGAAAAACTGTTTTTT. The gene calls are TRBV5-1 and TRBJ1-4; D uncertain. This CDR3 has 14 residues. CDR1 is SGHRS, CDR2 YFSETQ, per germline. Deletions cut 5 bases from V and 0 bases from J, with 8 bases between.

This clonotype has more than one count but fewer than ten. The CDR3 sequence: CASSNHLPPDTQYF. CDR3 nucleotide sequence: TGTGCCAGCAGTAACCATTTACCTCCAGATACGCAGTATTTT. The chain couples TRBV6-5 to TRBJ2-3, with D uncertain. The germline V gene has CDR1 MNHEY and CDR2 SVGAGI. This CDR3 spans 14 amino acids. The V end lost 5 bases, the J end lost 4 bases, and 13 bases lay between the germline ends.

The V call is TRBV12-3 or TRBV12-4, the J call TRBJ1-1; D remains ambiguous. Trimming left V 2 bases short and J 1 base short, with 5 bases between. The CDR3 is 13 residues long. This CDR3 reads CASSLMSNTEAFF. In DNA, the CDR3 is TGTGCCAGCAGTTTAATGTCGAACACTGAAGCTTTCTTT.

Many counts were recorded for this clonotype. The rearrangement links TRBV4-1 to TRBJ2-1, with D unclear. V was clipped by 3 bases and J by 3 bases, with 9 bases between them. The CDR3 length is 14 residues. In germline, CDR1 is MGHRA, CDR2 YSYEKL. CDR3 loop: CASSHTDNYNEQFF. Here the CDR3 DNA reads TGCGCCAGCAGCCATACCGACAACTACAATGAGCAGTTCTTC.

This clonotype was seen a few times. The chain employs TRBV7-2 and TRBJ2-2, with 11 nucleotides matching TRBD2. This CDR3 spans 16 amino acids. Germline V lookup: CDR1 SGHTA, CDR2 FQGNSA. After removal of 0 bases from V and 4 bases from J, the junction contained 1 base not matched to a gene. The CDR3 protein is CASSLAGTSGTGELFF. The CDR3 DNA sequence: TGTGCCAGCAGCTTAGCCGGGACTAGCGGCACCGGGGAGCTGTTTTTT.

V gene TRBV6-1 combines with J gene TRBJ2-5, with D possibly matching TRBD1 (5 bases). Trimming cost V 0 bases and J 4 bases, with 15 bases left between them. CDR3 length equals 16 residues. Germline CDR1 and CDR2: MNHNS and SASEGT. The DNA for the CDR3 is TGTGCCAGCAGTGAAGCTTGGACAACCCTCGGAGAGACCCAGTACTTC. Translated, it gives CASSEAWTTLGETQYF.

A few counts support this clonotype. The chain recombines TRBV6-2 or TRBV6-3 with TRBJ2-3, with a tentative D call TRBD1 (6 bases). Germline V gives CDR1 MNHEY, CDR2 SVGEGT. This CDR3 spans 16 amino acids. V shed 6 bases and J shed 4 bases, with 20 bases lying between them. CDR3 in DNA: TGTGCCAGCAGCTCTGCTCGTGGGGGCTGGTCAGATACGCAGTATTTT. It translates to CASSSARGGWSDTQYF.